This is a list of T cell receptor beta chains from one sample in a study of cytomegalovirus exposure and HLA in healthy donors. The protocol was immunoSEQ multiplex PCR, while the TCRdb copy is restricted to in-frame clones and leaves out a portion. The sample lists roughly 120,000 clones, more than 65% occurring once. Sequenced material: PBMCs. The source of these receptors is a woman younger than 30 in good health and CMV-seronegative. Both conserved end residues are part of each CDR3. The order of the fields is J gene, D gene, V gene, clone size, CDR3 DNA, CDR3 protein. A D gene is named only where the DNA matches it firmly. Rows give clone size only sometimes, using once, few, many, or a class for an expanded clone.

j_gene: TRBJ1-1
d_gene: NA
v_gene: TRBV12-5
abundance: NA
CDR3nt: TGTGCTAGTGGTTTGCCAAAGACGGGGAACACTGAAGCTTTCTTT
CDR3aa: CASGLPKTGNTEAFF

j_gene: TRBJ1-1
d_gene: NA
v_gene: TRBV7-2
abundance: NA
CDR3nt: TGTGCCAGCAGCTTACAGGGGACGAACACTGAAGCTTTCTTT
CDR3aa: CASSLQGTNTEAFF

j_gene: TRBJ1-1
d_gene: TRBD1
v_gene: TRBV10-3
abundance: NA
CDR3nt: TGTGCCATCAGTGAGTGGACAGGGAACACTGAAGCTTTCTTT
CDR3aa: CAISEWTGNTEAFF

j_gene: TRBJ1-1
d_gene: NA
v_gene: TRBV2
abundance: NA
CDR3nt: TGTGCCAGCAGTGATTCTTACAGGGTGAACACTGAAGCTTTCTTT
CDR3aa: CASSDSYRVNTEAFF

j_gene: TRBJ1-1
d_gene: NA
v_gene: TRBV5-1
abundance: NA
CDR3nt: TGCGCCAGCAGCTTGCTGACAGGTGGGAACACTGAAGCTTCCTTT
CDR3aa: CASSLLTGGNTEASF

j_gene: TRBJ2-7
d_gene: TRBD2
v_gene: TRBV6-5
abundance: NA
CDR3nt: TGTGCCACACTAGCGGGAGTTAACGAGCAGTACTTC
CDR3aa: CATLAGVNEQYF

j_gene: TRBJ1-1
d_gene: NA
v_gene: TRBV19
abundance: NA
CDR3nt: TGTGCCAGTAGTGACCACGGGCGGGGGCGGCCGGGGACTGAAGCTTTCTTT
CDR3aa: CASSDHGRGRPGTEAFF

j_gene: TRBJ1-3
d_gene: NA
v_gene: TRBV6-5
abundance: NA
CDR3nt: TGTGCCAGCAGTGCTGGACAGTATGGAAACACCATATATTTT
CDR3aa: CASSAGQYGNTIYF

j_gene: TRBJ2-2
d_gene: NA
v_gene: TRBV21-1
abundance: NA
CDR3nt: TGTGCCAGCAGCAGCAGGAGGGACGGCACCGGGGAGCTGTTTTTT
CDR3aa: CASSSRRDGTGELFF

j_gene: TRBJ2-3
d_gene: NA
v_gene: TRBV7-2
abundance: NA
CDR3nt: TGTGCCAGCAGCTTCTCCACAGATACGCAGTATTTT
CDR3aa: CASSFSTDTQYF

j_gene: TRBJ2-3
d_gene: NA
v_gene: TRBV6-5
abundance: NA
CDR3nt: TGTGCCAGCAGCTTCGACAGGTCCTCCCGAGGGACGCAGTATTTT
CDR3aa: CASSFDRSSRGTQYF

j_gene: TRBJ2-5
d_gene: NA
v_gene: TRBV5-1
abundance: NA
CDR3nt: TGCGCCAGCAGCTTGGATAGGAGGCGAGCCCGGGAACAAGAGACCCAGTACTTC
CDR3aa: CASSLDRRRAREQETQYF

j_gene: TRBJ1-2
d_gene: NA
v_gene: TRBV4-1
abundance: few
CDR3nt: TGCGCCAGCACCCGGGGGGTCGGACAGAACCACTATGGCTACACCTTC
CDR3aa: CASTRGVGQNHYGYTF

j_gene: TRBJ2-3
d_gene: NA
v_gene: TRBV5-6
abundance: NA
CDR3nt: TGTGCCAGCAGGAGGCGGGGAGAAACAGATACGCAGTATTTT
CDR3aa: CASRRRGETDTQYF

j_gene: TRBJ1-1
d_gene: NA
v_gene: TRBV30
abundance: NA
CDR3nt: TGTGCCTGGAGTACCTACAGGGAACACTTCCCTGAAGCTTTCTTT
CDR3aa: CAWSTYREHFPEAFF

j_gene: TRBJ2-1
d_gene: TRBD1
v_gene: TRBV30
abundance: NA
CDR3nt: TGTGCCCAGTCCGGGGACAGGGGTCACAATGAGCAGTTCTTC
CDR3aa: CAQSGDRGHNEQFF

j_gene: TRBJ1-2
d_gene: NA
v_gene: TRBV7-9
abundance: NA
CDR3nt: TGTGCCAGCAGCCGGGGGGTTTCGCACTATGGCTACACCTTC
CDR3aa: CASSRGVSHYGYTF

j_gene: TRBJ1-1
d_gene: NA
v_gene: TRBV18
abundance: NA
CDR3nt: TGTGCCAGCTCACCCAACAGGGTATCCACTGAAGCTTTCTTT
CDR3aa: CASSPNRVSTEAFF

j_gene: TRBJ1-5
d_gene: NA
v_gene: TRBV21-1
abundance: NA
CDR3nt: TGTGCCAGCAGCAAAGCGCGTGGCGGTTTTAATCAGCCCCAGCATTTT
CDR3aa: CASSKARGGFNQPQHF

j_gene: TRBJ2-2
d_gene: NA
v_gene: TRBV7-2
abundance: NA
CDR3nt: TGTGCCAGCAGTACAGGGAGCGTGAACACCGGGGAGCTGTTTTTT
CDR3aa: CASSTGSVNTGELFF

j_gene: TRBJ2-1
d_gene: TRBD2
v_gene: TRBV9
abundance: NA
CDR3nt: TGTGCCAGCAGCGTTCTTAGCGGGAGGGCCGGCAATGAGCAGTTCTTC
CDR3aa: CASSVLSGRAGNEQFF

j_gene: TRBJ2-3
d_gene: NA
v_gene: TRBV6-1
abundance: NA
CDR3nt: TGTGCCAGCATGTCCTTGCGGAGCACAGATACGCAGTATTTT
CDR3aa: CASMSLRSTDTQYF

j_gene: TRBJ1-2
d_gene: NA
v_gene: TRBV10-3
abundance: NA
CDR3nt: TGTGCCATCAGTGCCCTCGACAGCAATGGCTACACCTTC
CDR3aa: CAISALDSNGYTF

j_gene: TRBJ1-1
d_gene: NA
v_gene: TRBV6-5
abundance: NA
CDR3nt: TGTGCCAGCAGTTCCAGAGGCACTGAAGCTTTCTTT
CDR3aa: CASSSRGTEAFF

j_gene: TRBJ1-1
d_gene: NA
v_gene: TRBV4-2
abundance: NA
CDR3nt: TGTGCCAGCAGCCAAGGACAGCTGAACACTGAAGCTTTCTTT
CDR3aa: CASSQGQLNTEAFF

j_gene: TRBJ1-2
d_gene: NA
v_gene: TRBV4-3
abundance: NA
CDR3nt: TGCGCCAGCAGCCACCCCGGAGGACGGAAGGGCTACACCTTC
CDR3aa: CASSHPGGRKGYTF

j_gene: TRBJ1-2
d_gene: TRBD1
v_gene: TRBV2
abundance: NA
CDR3nt: TGTGCCAGCAGCACGACCTATAACAGGGGAAATAACTATGGCTACACCTTC
CDR3aa: CASSTTYNRGNNYGYTF

j_gene: TRBJ1-5
d_gene: NA
v_gene: TRBV7-3
abundance: NA
CDR3nt: TGTGCCAGCAGCTTACGCCCTACTCAGCCCCAGCATTTT
CDR3aa: CASSLRPTQPQHF

j_gene: TRBJ1-4
d_gene: NA
v_gene: TRBV6-5
abundance: NA
CDR3nt: TGTGCCAGCATGGGGGCAAATTCTGGTGAAAAACTGTTTTTT
CDR3aa: CASMGANSGEKLFF

j_gene: TRBJ1-4
d_gene: NA
v_gene: TRBV19
abundance: NA
CDR3nt: TGTGCCAGTAGTGTACCACGACTTAATGAAAAACTGTTTTTT
CDR3aa: CASSVPRLNEKLFF

j_gene: TRBJ1-5
d_gene: NA
v_gene: TRBV2
abundance: NA
CDR3nt: TGTGCCAGCCGGGGGGGGTTACACAATCAGCCCCAGCATTTT
CDR3aa: CASRGGLHNQPQHF

j_gene: TRBJ2-1
d_gene: NA
v_gene: TRBV11-3
abundance: once
CDR3nt: TGTGCCAGCAGCCTGGGAAGGGGCGGCGATGAGCAGTTCTTC
CDR3aa: CASSLGRGGDEQFF

j_gene: TRBJ1-6
d_gene: NA
v_gene: TRBV19
abundance: NA
CDR3nt: TGTGCCAGTAGCCCCAACGCGGTTACCCTCCACTTT
CDR3aa: CASSPNAVTLHF

j_gene: TRBJ2-5
d_gene: NA
v_gene: TRBV5-1
abundance: NA
CDR3nt: TGCGCCAGCAGCCCGAAGGGGCAAGAGACCCAGTACTTC
CDR3aa: CASSPKGQETQYF

j_gene: TRBJ1-2
d_gene: NA
v_gene: TRBV9
abundance: NA
CDR3nt: TGTGCCAGCAGCGCCTGGGGAGATACTTCCTATGGCTACACCTTC
CDR3aa: CASSAWGDTSYGYTF

j_gene: TRBJ1-6
d_gene: NA
v_gene: TRBV10-2
abundance: few
CDR3nt: TGCGCCAGCCTTAGGATGGGGGCGCGAGACTCACCCCTCCACTTT
CDR3aa: CASLRMGARDSPLHF

j_gene: TRBJ2-4
d_gene: TRBD1
v_gene: TRBV12-5
abundance: NA
CDR3nt: TGTGCTAGTGGTTTCGGACGGGACAGACTAGCCAAAAACATTCAGTACTTC
CDR3aa: CASGFGRDRLAKNIQYF

j_gene: TRBJ2-5
d_gene: TRBD1
v_gene: TRBV25-1
abundance: NA
CDR3nt: TGTGCCAGCAGATCGGACAGGGCAGAGACCCAGTACTTC
CDR3aa: CASRSDRAETQYF

j_gene: TRBJ1-1
d_gene: NA
v_gene: TRBV6-5
abundance: NA
CDR3nt: TGTGCCAGCAGTTACTCGAAGCGGACGAACACTGAAGCTTTCTTT
CDR3aa: CASSYSKRTNTEAFF

j_gene: TRBJ1-2
d_gene: NA
v_gene: TRBV5-5
abundance: NA
CDR3nt: TGTGCCAGCAGCCTGGGTGCCGGGTCCCTTGGCTACACCTTC
CDR3aa: CASSLGAGSLGYTF

j_gene: TRBJ2-5
d_gene: NA
v_gene: TRBV15
abundance: NA
CDR3nt: TGTGCCACCAGCAGAGATCCAGGGTCAGAGACCCAGTACTTC
CDR3aa: CATSRDPGSETQYF

j_gene: TRBJ1-6
d_gene: TRBD1
v_gene: TRBV5-1
abundance: NA
CDR3nt: TGCGCCAGCAGCATCCAAGGACAGGGGGCAAATTCACCCCTCCACTTT
CDR3aa: CASSIQGQGANSPLHF

j_gene: TRBJ1-1
d_gene: NA
v_gene: TRBV7-9
abundance: once
CDR3nt: TGTGCCAGCAGCTTAGCGCGACTCGGAGCTTTCTTT
CDR3aa: CASSLARLGAFF

j_gene: TRBJ1-2
d_gene: NA
v_gene: TRBV30
abundance: few
CDR3nt: TGTGCCTGGATCGCCCGAGAACCGTATGGCTACACCTTC
CDR3aa: CAWIAREPYGYTF

j_gene: TRBJ2-1
d_gene: NA
v_gene: TRBV29-1
abundance: NA
CDR3nt: TGCAGCGTTGAGCGGCGGCTACTGGAGAAGAATGAGCAGTTCTTC
CDR3aa: CSVERRLLEKNEQFF

j_gene: TRBJ1-5
d_gene: TRBD1
v_gene: TRBV9
abundance: NA
CDR3nt: TGTGCCAGCAGCGCAGGGACAGGCCGACAGCCCCAGCATTTT
CDR3aa: CASSAGTGRQPQHF

j_gene: TRBJ1-1
d_gene: TRBD1
v_gene: TRBV10-3
abundance: once
CDR3nt: TGTGCCATCAGTGAGTGGACAGGGAACACTGAAGCTTTCTTC
CDR3aa: CAISEWTGNTEAFF

j_gene: TRBJ1-1
d_gene: NA
v_gene: TRBV7-2
abundance: once
CDR3nt: TGTGCCAGCAGCCCCCATCGGACAGCCTCTTCATTTGAAGCTTTCTTT
CDR3aa: CASSPHRTASSFEAFF

j_gene: TRBJ2-7
d_gene: NA
v_gene: TRBV27
abundance: NA
CDR3nt: TGTGCCAGCACCTATCTCGGACAGCCTCCCTACGAGCAGTACTTC
CDR3aa: CASTYLGQPPYEQYF

j_gene: TRBJ2-6
d_gene: NA
v_gene: TRBV9
abundance: NA
CDR3nt: TGTGCCAGCAGCTCCCGGGACACTGGGGCCAACGTCCTGACTTTC
CDR3aa: CASSSRDTGANVLTF